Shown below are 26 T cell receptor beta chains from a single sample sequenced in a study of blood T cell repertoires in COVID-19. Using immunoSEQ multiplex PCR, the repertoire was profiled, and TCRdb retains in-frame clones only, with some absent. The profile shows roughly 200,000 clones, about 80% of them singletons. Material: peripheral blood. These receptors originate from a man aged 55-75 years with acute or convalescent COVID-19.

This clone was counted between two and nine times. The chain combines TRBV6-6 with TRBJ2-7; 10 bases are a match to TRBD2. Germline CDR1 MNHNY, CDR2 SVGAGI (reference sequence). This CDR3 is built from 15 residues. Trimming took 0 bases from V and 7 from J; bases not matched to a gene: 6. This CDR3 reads CASSYSTAGGREQYF. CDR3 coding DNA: TGTGCCAGCAGTTACTCGACAGCGGGGGGGAGAGAGCAGTACTTC.

The CDR3 loop reads CATGLAGVPTDTQYF. CDR3 nucleotide sequence: TGTGCCACCGGACTAGCGGGAGTGCCCACAGATACGCAGTATTTT. This chain links TRBV24-1 with TRBJ2-3, with 13 bases that match TRBD2. The CDR3 is made up of 15 amino acids. V lost 9 bases, J lost 2 bases, and 4 bases stayed unmatched. CDR1 KGHDR and CDR2 SFDVKD come from the germline V gene.

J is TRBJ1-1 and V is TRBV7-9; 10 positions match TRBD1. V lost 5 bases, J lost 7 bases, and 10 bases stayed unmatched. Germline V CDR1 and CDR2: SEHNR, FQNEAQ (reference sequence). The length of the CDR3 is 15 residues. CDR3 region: CASSLRDRGRGEAFF. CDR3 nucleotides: TGTGCCAGCAGCCTTAGAGACAGGGGGCGCGGTGAAGCTTTCTTT.

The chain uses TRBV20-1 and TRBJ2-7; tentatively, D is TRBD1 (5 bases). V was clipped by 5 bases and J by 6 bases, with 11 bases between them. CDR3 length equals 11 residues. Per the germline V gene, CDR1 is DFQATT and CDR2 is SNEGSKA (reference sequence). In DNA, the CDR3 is TGCAGTGCTTCCAGGGTTGGCGAGCAGTACTTC. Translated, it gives CSASRVGEQYF.

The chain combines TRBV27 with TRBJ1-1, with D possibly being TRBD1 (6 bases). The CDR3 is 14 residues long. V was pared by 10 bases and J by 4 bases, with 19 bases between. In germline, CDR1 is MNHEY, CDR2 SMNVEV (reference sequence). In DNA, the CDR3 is TGTGCCACCCAGCCTCAGGGGTACGCCACTGAAGCTTTCTTT. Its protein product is CATQPQGYATEAFF.

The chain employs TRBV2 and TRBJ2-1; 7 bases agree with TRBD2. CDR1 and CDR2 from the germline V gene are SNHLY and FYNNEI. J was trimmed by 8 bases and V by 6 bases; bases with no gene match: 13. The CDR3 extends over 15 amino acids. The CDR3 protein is CASSLTSALSDEQFF. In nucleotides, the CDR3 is TGTGCCAGCAGCCTTACTAGCGCCTTATCGGATGAGCAGTTCTTC. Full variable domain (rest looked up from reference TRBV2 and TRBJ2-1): EPEVTQTPSHQVTQMGQEVILRCVPISNHLYFYWYRQILGQKVEFLVSFYNNEISEKSEIFDDQFSVERPDGSNFTLKIRSTKLEDSAMYFCASSLTSALSDEQFFGPGTRLTVL.

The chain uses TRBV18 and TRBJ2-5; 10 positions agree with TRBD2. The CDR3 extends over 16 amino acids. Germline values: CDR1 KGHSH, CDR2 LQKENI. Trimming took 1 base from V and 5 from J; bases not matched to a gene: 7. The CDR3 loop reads CASSPQLAGVGETQYF. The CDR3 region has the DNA TGTGCCAGCTCACCACAGCTAGCGGGGGTCGGGGAGACCCAGTACTTC.

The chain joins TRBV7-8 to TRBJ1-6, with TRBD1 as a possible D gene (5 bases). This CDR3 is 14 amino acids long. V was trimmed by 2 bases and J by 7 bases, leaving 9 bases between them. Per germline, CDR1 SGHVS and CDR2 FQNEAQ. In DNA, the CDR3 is TGTGCCAGCAGCTTAAAACAGGAGAATTCACCCCTCCACTTT. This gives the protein CASSLKQENSPLHF.

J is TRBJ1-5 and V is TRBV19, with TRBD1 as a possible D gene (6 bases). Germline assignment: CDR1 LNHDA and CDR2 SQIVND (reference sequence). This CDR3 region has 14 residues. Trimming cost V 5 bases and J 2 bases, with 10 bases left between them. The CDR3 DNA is TGTGCCAGTAGTTACAGGGAACGCAATCAGCCCCAGCATTTT. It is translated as CASSYRERNQPQHF.

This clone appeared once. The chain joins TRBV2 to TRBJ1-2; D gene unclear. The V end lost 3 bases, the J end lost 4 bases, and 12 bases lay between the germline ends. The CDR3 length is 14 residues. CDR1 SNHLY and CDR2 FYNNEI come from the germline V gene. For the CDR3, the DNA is TGTGCCAGCAGTGATTTGGGCGCCCGCTATGGCTACACCTTC. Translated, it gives CASSDLGARYGYTF.

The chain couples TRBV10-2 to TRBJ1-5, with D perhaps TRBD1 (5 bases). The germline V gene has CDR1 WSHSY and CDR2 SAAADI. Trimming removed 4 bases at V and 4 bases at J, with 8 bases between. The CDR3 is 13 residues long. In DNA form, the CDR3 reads TGCGCCAGCAGTGCAGGGAGGAATCAGCCCCAGCATTTT. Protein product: CASSAGRNQPQHF.

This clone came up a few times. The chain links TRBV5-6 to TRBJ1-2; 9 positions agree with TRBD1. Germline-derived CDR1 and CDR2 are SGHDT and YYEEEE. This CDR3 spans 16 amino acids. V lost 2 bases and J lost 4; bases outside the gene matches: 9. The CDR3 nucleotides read TGTGCCAGCAGCTTCTGGGACAGGGTTGGATCCTATGGCTACACCTTC. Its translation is CASSFWDRVGSYGYTF.

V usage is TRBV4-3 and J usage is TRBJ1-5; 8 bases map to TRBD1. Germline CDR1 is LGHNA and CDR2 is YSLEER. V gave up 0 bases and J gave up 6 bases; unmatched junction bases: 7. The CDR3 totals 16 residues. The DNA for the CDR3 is TGCGCCAGCAGCCAAGATAACGGACAGGGCGGTCAGCCCCAGCATTTT. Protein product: CASSQDNGQGGQPQHF.

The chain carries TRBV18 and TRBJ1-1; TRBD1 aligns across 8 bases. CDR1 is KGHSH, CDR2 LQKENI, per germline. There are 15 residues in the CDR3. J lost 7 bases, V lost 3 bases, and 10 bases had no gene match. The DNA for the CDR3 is TGTGCCAGCTCACCGGCCATGACAGGGGAGGGTGAAGCTTTCTTT. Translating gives CASSPAMTGEGEAFF. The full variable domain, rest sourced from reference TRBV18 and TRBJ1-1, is NAGVMQNPRHLVRRRGQEARLRCSPMKGHSHVYWYRQLPEEGLKFMVYLQKENIIDESGMPKERFSAEFPKEGPSILRIQQVVRGDSAAYFCASSPAMTGEGEAFFGQGTRLTVV.

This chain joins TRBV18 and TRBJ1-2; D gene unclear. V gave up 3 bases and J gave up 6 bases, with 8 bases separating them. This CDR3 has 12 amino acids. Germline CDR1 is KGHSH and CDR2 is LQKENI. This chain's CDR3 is CASSPRGDGYTF. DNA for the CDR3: TGTGCCAGCTCACCGCGGGGAGATGGCTACACCTTC.

This chain's CDR3 is CASSSYQETQYF. CDR3 DNA sequence: TGTGCCAGCAGCTCGTACCAAGAGACCCAGTACTTC. The V call is TRBV5-6, the J call TRBJ2-5; D remains unclear. Between the trimmed V and J ends, which lost 3 bases and 0 bases, there was a span of 3 bases. CDR1 is SGHDT, CDR2 YYEEEE, per germline. This CDR3 is built from 12 residues. Combining the CDR3 with reference TRBV5-6 and TRBJ2-5 gives the whole variable domain DAGVTQSPTHLIKTRGQQVTLRCSPKSGHDTVSWYQQALGQGPQFIFQYYEEEERQRGNFPDRFSGHQFPNYSSELNVNALLLGDSALYLCASSSYQETQYFGPGTRLLVL.

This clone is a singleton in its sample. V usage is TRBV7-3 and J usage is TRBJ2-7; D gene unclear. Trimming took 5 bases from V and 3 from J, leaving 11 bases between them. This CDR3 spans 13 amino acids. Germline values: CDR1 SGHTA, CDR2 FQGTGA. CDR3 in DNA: TGTGCCAGCAGCCCTGACACGAACTACGAGCAGTACTTC. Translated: CASSPDTNYEQYF.

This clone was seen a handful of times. The CDR3 is CASSSTDRGSPLHF. As DNA, the CDR3 is TGTGCCAGCAGCTCCACGGACAGGGGATCACCCCTCCACTTT. The genes are TRBV11-2 and TRBJ1-6, with TRBD1 matching 9 bases. CDR3 size: 14 residues. Germline CDR1 is SGHAT and CDR2 is FQNNGV. Germline trimming cut 4 bases from V and 10 bases from J; bases unmatched to any gene: 5.

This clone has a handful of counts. The CDR3 DNA reads TGTGCCAGCAGCCCCCGGGGGAGCTATGGCTACACCTTC. Its translation: CASSPRGSYGYTF. The V and J genes are TRBV4-2 and TRBJ1-2, with a weak D call TRBD1 (5 bases). The CDR3 length is 13 residues. Trimming left V 4 bases short and J 4 bases short, with 10 bases between. Germline CDR1 LGHNA, CDR2 YNFKEQ.

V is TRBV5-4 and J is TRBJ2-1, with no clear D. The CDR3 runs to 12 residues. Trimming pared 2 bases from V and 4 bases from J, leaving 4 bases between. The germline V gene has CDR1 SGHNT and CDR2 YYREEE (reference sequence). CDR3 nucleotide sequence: TGTGCCAGCAGCTTCGGGTACAATGAGCAGTTCTTC. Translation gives CASSFGYNEQFF.

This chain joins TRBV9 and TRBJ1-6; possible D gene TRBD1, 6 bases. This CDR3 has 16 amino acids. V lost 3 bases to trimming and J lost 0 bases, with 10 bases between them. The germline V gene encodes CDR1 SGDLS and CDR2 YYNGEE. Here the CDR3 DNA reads TGTGCCAGCAGCGAAACAGGGAGCTCCTATAATTCACCCCTCCACTTT. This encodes CASSETGSSYNSPLHF.

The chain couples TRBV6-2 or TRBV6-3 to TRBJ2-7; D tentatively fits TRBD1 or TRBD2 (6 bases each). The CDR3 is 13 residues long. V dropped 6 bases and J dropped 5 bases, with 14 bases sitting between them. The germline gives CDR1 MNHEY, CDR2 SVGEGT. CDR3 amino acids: CASSPGAIHEQYF. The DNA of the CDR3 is TGTGCCAGCAGCCCGGGGGCCATCCACGAGCAGTACTTC.

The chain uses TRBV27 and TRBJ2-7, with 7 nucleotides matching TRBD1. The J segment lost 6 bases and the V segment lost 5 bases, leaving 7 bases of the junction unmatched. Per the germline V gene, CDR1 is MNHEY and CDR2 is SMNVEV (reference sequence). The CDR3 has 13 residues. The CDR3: CASSKGGQLEQYF. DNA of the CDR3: TGTGCCAGCAGTAAAGGGGGACAGCTCGAGCAGTACTTC.

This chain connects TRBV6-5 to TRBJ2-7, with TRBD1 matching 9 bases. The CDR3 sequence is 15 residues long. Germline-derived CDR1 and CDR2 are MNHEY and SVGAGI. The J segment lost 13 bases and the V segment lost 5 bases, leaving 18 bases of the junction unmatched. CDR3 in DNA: TGTGCCAGCAGTCCCGCCGGGACAGGGAAGTACCCAGGCTACTTC. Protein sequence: CASSPAGTGKYPGYF.

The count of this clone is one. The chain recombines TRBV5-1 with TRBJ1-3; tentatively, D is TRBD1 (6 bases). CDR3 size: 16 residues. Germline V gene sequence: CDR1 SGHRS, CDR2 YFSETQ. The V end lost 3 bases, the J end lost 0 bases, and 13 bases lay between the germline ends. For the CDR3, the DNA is TGCGCCAGCAGCTCCCGGACAGCAAGCTCTGGAAACACCATATATTTT. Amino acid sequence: CASSSRTASSGNTIYF.

The CDR3 sequence is CASIATGSYNEQFF. In DNA form, the CDR3 reads TGTGCCAGCATCGCGACAGGCTCCTACAATGAGCAGTTCTTC. The rearrangement joins TRBV25-1 to TRBJ2-1; D may be TRBD1 (6 bases). Trimming left V 7 bases short and J 0 bases short, with 10 bases between. Germline lookup yields CDR1 MGHDK and CDR2 SYGVNS. CDR3 size: 14 residues.